This TCR beta chain originates from a study of T cell responses to AZD1222 COVID-19 vaccine. Study-level findings and limits: In a largely white British group with more females than males, clonal diversity was possibly underestimated.

Notes on this clone: Its target is unknown.

The table came from immunoSEQ multiplex PCR; TCRdb's copy has only in-frame clones and leaves some out. The sample yields 150,000 to 200,000 clones, 85% to 90% seen once. Looked up from germline, CDR1 is KGHSH and CDR2 is LQKENI. With 3 bases clipped from V and 7 bases from J, the junction kept 5 bases outside the gene matches. The CDR3 extends over 15 amino acids. The specimen comprised peripheral blood, sampled on day 0 of MenACWY control vaccination. This clonotype originated in an adult in good health. This sequence joins TRBV18 and TRBJ1-6; 8 bases are a match to TRBD1. CDR3 protein: CASSPSRGPNSPLHF. The DNA of the CDR3 is TGTGCCAGCTCACCCTCCAGGGGGCCGAATTCACCCCTCCACTTT.